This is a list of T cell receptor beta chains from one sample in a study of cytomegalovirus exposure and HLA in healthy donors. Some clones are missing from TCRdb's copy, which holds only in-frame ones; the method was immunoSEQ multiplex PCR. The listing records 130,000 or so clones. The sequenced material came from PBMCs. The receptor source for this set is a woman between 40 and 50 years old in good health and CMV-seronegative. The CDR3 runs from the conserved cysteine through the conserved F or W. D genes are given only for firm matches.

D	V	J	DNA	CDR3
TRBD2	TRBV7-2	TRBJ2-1	TGTGCCAGCAGCTTAGGGACTAGCGGGGGGAGCTCCTACAATGAGCAGTTCTTC	CASSLGTSGGSSYNEQFF
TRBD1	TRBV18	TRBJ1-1	TGTGCCAGCTCACCACAGACAGGGGAGAACACTGAAGCTTTCTTT	CASSPQTGENTEAFF
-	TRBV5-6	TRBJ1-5	TGTGCCAGCACCCTGGGGGGGACGTACGAGCCCCAGCATTTT	CASTLGGTYEPQHF
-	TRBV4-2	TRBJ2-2	TGTGCCAGCAGCCAACAGGGTGCGGACACCGGGGAGCTGTTTTTT	CASSQQGADTGELFF
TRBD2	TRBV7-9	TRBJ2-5	TGTGCCAGCACACTACTAGCGGACCAAGAGACCCAGTACTTC	CASTLLADQETQYF
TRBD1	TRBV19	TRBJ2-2	TGTGCCAGTAGTAAAGGACAGGGAAAAGGGGAGCTGTTTTTT	CASSKGQGKGELFF
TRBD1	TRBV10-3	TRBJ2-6	TGTGCCATCAGTGGGGTGACAGGGGGCTCTGGGGCCAACGTCCTGACTTTC	CAISGVTGGSGANVLTF
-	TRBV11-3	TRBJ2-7	TGTGCCAGCAGCTTAGGTCCAGCCTCACAAAGGAGCCACGAGCAGTACTTC	CASSLGPASQRSHEQYF
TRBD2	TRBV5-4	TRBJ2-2	TGTGCCAGCAGCCTTAGCGGGGGGGCTGCCGGGGAGCTGTTTTTT	CASSLSGGAAGELFF
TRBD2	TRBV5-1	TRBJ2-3	TGCGCCAGCACTCCATGGCGGGGGTCTAGCACAGATACGCAGTATTTT	CASTPWRGSSTDTQYF
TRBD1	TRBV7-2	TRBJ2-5	TGTGCCAGCAGCCCACGACAAAGACAGGGAGAGACCCAGTACTTC	CASSPRQRQGETQYF
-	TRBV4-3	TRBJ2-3	TGCGCCAGCAGCCAGGAGTTCACAGATACGCAGTATTTT	CASSQEFTDTQYF
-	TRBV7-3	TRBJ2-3	TGTGCCAGCAGCTTAAACATTCTTGGGAGGCGTAGCACAGATACGCAGTATTTT	CASSLNILGRRSTDTQYF
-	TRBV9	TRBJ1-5	TGTGCCAGCAGCGTACCTCAAAAGGGTCGCTGGCAACGGAGGACAGTTAGCAATCAGCCCCAGCATTTT	CASSVPQKGRWQRRTVSNQPQHF
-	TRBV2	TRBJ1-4	TGTGCCAGCCCCGCAGGGGACCCAACTACTAATGAAAAACTGTTTTTT	CASPAGDPTTNEKLFF
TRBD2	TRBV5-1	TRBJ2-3	TGCGCCAGCTCTGGCGGGGGGCGCACAGATACGCAGTATTTT	CASSGGGRTDTQYF
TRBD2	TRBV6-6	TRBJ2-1	TGTGCCAGCAGTTCACTAGCGGGGCCTAACAATGAGCAGTTCTTC	CASSSLAGPNNEQFF
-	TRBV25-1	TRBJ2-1	TGTGCCAGCAGTGTGGAGACGATCAATGAGCAGTTCTTC	CASSVETINEQFF
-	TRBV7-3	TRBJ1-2	TGTGCCAGCAGCTTAGAGGCCCAGGGCACGTTAAATGGCTACACCTTC	CASSLEAQGTLNGYTF
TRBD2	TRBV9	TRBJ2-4	TGTGCCAGCAGCGGTACTAGCGGGGGGACTACTCAGTACTTC	CASSGTSGGTTQYF
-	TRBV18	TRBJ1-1	TGTGCCAGCTCACCAATCAGGGAGGGGGCTTTCTTT	CASSPIREGAFF
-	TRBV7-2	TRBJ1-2	TGTGCCAGCAGCCCCCAGGGCTACAACTATGGCTACACCTTC	CASSPQGYNYGYTF
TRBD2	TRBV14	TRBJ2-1	TGTGCCAGCAGCCTAGGACTAGCGGGGGCCGTCTCCTACAATGAGCAGTTCTTC	CASSLGLAGAVSYNEQFF
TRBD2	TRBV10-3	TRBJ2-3	TGTGCCATCAGTGAGTCGAGGCGGGGGGGACGAGATACGCAGTATTTT	CAISESRRGGRDTQYF
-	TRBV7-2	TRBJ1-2	TGTGCCAGCAGCTTTGAGGGAAACTATGGCTACACCTTC	CASSFEGNYGYTF
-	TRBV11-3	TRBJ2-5	TGTGCCAGCAGCTTAAATGAGGAGACCCAGTACTTC	CASSLNEETQYF
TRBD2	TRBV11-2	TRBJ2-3	TGTGCCAGCAAAGTCGATGCGGGGGGGGTCACAGATACGCAGTATTTT	CASKVDAGGVTDTQYF
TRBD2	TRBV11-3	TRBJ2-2	TGTGCCAGCGGAGCCAGCGGGGCCACCGGGGAGCTGTTTTTT	CASGASGATGELFF
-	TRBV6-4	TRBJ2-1	TGTGCCAGCAGTGATTCCGGGACACGTTCCTACAATGAGCAGTTCTTC	CASSDSGTRSYNEQFF
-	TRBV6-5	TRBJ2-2	TGTGCCAGCAGACTAGGGCAGGCGAACACCGGGGAGCTGTTTTTT	CASRLGQANTGELFF
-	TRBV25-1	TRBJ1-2	TGTGCCAGCAGTGAATGGGAGTGGGGTGGCTACACCTTC	CASSEWEWGGYTF
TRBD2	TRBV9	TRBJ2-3	TGTGCCAGCAGTTCCCTTAGCGGGGTTGGGACAGATACGCAGTATTTT	CASSSLSGVGTDTQYF
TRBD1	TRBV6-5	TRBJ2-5	TGTGCCAGCAGTCTCTACAGGGGGGCCCAAGAGACCCAGTACTTC	CASSLYRGAQETQYF
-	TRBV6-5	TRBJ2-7	TGTGCCAGCAGTTACCTGGACAGTTTGGGCGAGCAGTACTTC	CASSYLDSLGEQYF
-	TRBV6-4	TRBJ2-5	TGTGCCAGCAGTGAACAGTACCAAGAGACCCAGTACTTC	CASSEQYQETQYF
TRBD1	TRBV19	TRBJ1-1	TGTGCCAGTAGGAGGACAGGGGACACTGAAGCTTTCTTT	CASRRTGDTEAFF
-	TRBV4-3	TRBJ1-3	TGCGCCAGCAGCCAAGATTCCGGCTCTGGAAACACCATATATTTT	CASSQDSGSGNTIYF
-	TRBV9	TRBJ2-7	TGTGCCAGCAGTGGGGGGAAGACAGCGCCCTACGAGCAGTACTTC	CASSGGKTAPYEQYF
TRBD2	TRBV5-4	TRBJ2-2	TGTGCCAGCAGACGACTAGCGGGGGGGGGAAGCGGGGAGCTGTTTTTT	CASRRLAGGGSGELFF
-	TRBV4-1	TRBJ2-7	TGCGCCAGCAGCCTTGCTGGGGGGAGTCGGTCCTACGAGCAGTACTTC	CASSLAGGSRSYEQYF